The rows below give T cell receptor beta chains drawn from one sample of a study of cytomegalovirus exposure and HLA in healthy donors. Some clones are missing from TCRdb's copy, which holds only in-frame ones; the method was immunoSEQ multiplex PCR. The top ten clones hold 4.5% to 6% of a sample with around 81,000 clones, over 55% of them seen once. Sequencing used PBMCs. The receptors stem from a man aged 30-40 years in good health and CMV-seropositive. The CDR3 runs from the conserved cysteine through the conserved F or W. The D gene is left open where the match is weak.

.	TRBV27	TRBJ2-3	TGTGCCAGCAAGTTCCGGGTGTTGTATTTT	CASKFRVLYF
TRBD1	TRBV15	TRBJ2-5	TGTGCCACCAGCGGATCCGGGACAGGGGGCCAGTACTTC	CATSGSGTGGQYF
.	TRBV5-1	TRBJ2-1	TGCGCCAGCAGCTTCCCCGGGGATGAGCAGTTCTTC	CASSFPGDEQFF
.	TRBV7-9	TRBJ1-5	TGTGCCAGCAGCTCGCCCGGGAAGAATCAGCCCCAGCATTTT	CASSSPGKNQPQHF
TRBD2	TRBV5-1	TRBJ2-7	TGCGCCAGCAGCCCATCAACCGGGACTAGCGGAGCTTACGAGCAGTACTTC	CASSPSTGTSGAYEQYF
.	TRBV10-3	TRBJ2-5	TGTGCCATCAATGGACAGAGGGACACCCAAGAGACCCAGTACTTC	CAINGQRDTQETQYF
.	TRBV10-3	TRBJ1-1	TGTGCCATCAGTGAGGTCCGGGGCACTGAAGCTTTCTTT	CAISEVRGTEAFF
TRBD1	TRBV4-1	TRBJ2-5	TGCGCCAGCAGCTTCGGGACAGGGTTGGAGACCCAGTACTTC	CASSFGTGLETQYF
TRBD2	TRBV7-2	TRBJ2-1	TGTGCCAGCAGCTTAGCGGCTAGCGGGGTATACAATGAGCAGTTCTTC	CASSLAASGVYNEQFF
TRBD1	TRBV5-5	TRBJ1-2	TGTGCCAGCAGCCAGTCCCAGGGGGATCATGGCTACACCTTC	CASSQSQGDHGYTF